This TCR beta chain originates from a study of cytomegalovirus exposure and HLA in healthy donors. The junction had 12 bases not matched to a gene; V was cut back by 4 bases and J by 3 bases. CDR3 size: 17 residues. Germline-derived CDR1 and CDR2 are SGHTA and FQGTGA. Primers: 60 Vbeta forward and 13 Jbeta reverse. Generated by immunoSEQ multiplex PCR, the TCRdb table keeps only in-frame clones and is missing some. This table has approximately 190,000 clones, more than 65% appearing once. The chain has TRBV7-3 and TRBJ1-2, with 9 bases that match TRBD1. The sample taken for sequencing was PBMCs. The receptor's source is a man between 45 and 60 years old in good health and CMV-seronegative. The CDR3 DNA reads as TGTGCCAGCAGCTCGGAGACTCTGGACAGGGGAGACTATGGCTACACCTTC. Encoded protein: CASSSETLDRGDYGYTF.